The 12 T cell receptor beta chains in this list originate from one sample, sequenced in a study of CD8+CD57+ T cells in acquired aplastic anemia. Genomic DNA constituted the template upon which TCR beta VDJ and CDR3 profiling was performed. TCRdb redid the calling of the reads with MiXCR, one entry per CDR3 protein. The table has hundreds of thousands of distinct CDR3 sequences, approximately 55% seen once. Sequenced material: sorted CD4+, CD8+, or CD8+CD57+ T cells (not recorded which) from PBMCs. These receptors originate from a human donor with severe aplastic anemia or a healthy control (not recorded which).

A few counts support this clonotype. The gene calls are TRBV7-3 and TRBJ2-1; 9 positions match TRBD2. Germline values: CDR1 SGHTA, CDR2 FQGTGA. This CDR3 contains 15 residues. The ends lost 5 bases at V and 6 bases at J; junction bases unmatched: 8. CDR3 in DNA: TGTGCCAGCAGCGTCAGCGGGGGGACTTGCAATGAGCAGTTCTTC. Translation: CASSVSGGTCNEQFF. Full variable domain (rest looked up from reference TRBV7-3 and TRBJ2-1): GAGVSQTPSNKVTEKGKYVELRCDPISGHTALYWYRQSLGQGPEFLIYFQGTGAADDSGLPNDRFFAVRPEGSVSTLKIQRTERGDSAVYLCASSVSGGTCNEQFFGPGTRLTVL.

V gene TRBV24-1 combines with J gene TRBJ2-5; TRBD1 matches at 7 bases. Trimming removed 1 base from V and 5 bases from J; junction bases left unmatched: 6. Germline CDR1 reads KGHDR; CDR2 reads SFDVKD. This CDR3 spans 15 amino acids. As DNA, the CDR3 is TGTGCCACCAGTGATTTATCAGGGGGAGAGGAGACCCAGTACTTC. Translated, it gives CATSDLSGGEETQYF.

This clonotype occurred once. This chain uses TRBV7-9 with TRBJ2-1; D remains ambiguous. This CDR3 contains 12 residues. V was shortened by 11 bases and J by 5 bases, with 13 bases between the two germline ends. Germline V CDR1 and CDR2: SEHNR, FQNEAQ (reference sequence). Here the CDR3 reads CAALVGNNEQFF. CDR3 sequence (DNA): TGTGCCGCCCTTGTAGGGAACAATGAGCAGTTCTTC.

In its sample, this clonotype was seen many times. The chain has TRBV20-1 and TRBJ2-2, with 14 bases that match TRBD2. Trimming at V came to 2 bases and at J to 5 bases, leaving 7 bases not matched to a gene. CDR1 is DFQATT and CDR2 is SNEGSKA in the germline V gene (reference sequence). This CDR3 comprises 17 residues. CDR3 residues: CSARPSTSGGVTGELFF. The CDR3 DNA follows: TGCAGTGCTAGACCCTCGACTAGCGGGGGGGTAACCGGGGAGCTGTTTTTT.

The rearrangement joins TRBV24-1 to TRBJ1-2; D gene uncertain. There are 12 residues in the CDR3. V lost 7 bases, J lost 3 bases, and 8 bases lay in between. CDR1 is KGHDR, CDR2 SFDVKD, per germline. The CDR3 sequence is CATRDLDYGYTF. CDR3 bases: TGTGCCACCAGGGACCTGGACTATGGCTACACCTTC.

The V gene is TRBV19, the J gene TRBJ1-1; TRBD1 might be the D (5 bases). Germline V gene sequence: CDR1 LNHDA, CDR2 SQIVND (reference sequence). The CDR3 spans 16 residues. V shed 6 bases and J shed 0 bases, with 17 bases lying between them. The DNA for the CDR3 is TGTGCCAGTAGACTGGGACCGACATACATGAACACTGAAGCTTTCTTT. Protein sequence: CASRLGPTYMNTEAFF.

The chain links TRBV7-9 to TRBJ2-5, with 12 bases fitting TRBD2. Trimming at V came to 5 bases and at J to 3 bases, leaving 4 bases not matched to a gene. The CDR3 length is 15 residues. In germline, CDR1 is SEHNR, CDR2 FQNEAQ (reference sequence). CDR3 amino acids: CASSKTSGGEETQYF. CDR3 sequence (DNA): TGTGCCAGCAGCAAGACTAGCGGGGGTGAAGAGACCCAGTACTTC.

The J gene is TRBJ2-1, the V gene TRBV9, with TRBD2 identical over 9 bases. This CDR3 spans 15 amino acids. V was pared by 5 bases and J by 6 bases, with 9 bases of the junction left unmatched. Germline CDR1 reads SGDLS; CDR2 reads YYNGEE. The CDR3 protein is CASSNPGTSSNEQFF. In DNA form, the CDR3 reads TGTGCCAGCAGTAACCCCGGGACTAGCTCCAATGAGCAGTTCTTC.

This clonotype was recorded a few times. The chain links TRBV2 to TRBJ2-3; 13 bases align to TRBD2. Trimming cost V 5 bases and J 5 bases; bases outside gene matches: 4. The CDR3 extends over 15 amino acids. The germline gives CDR1 SNHLY, CDR2 FYNNEI. The CDR3 here is CASSTSGGVKDTQYF. The DNA of the CDR3 is TGTGCCAGCAGTACTAGCGGGGGGGTGAAAGATACGCAGTATTTT.

This clonotype turned up a few times. This chain uses TRBV10-1 with TRBJ1-5; D uncertain. Germline V gene lookup returns CDR1 WNHNN and CDR2 SYGVQD (reference sequence). The CDR3 totals 17 residues. V was cut by 6 bases and J by 0 bases, with 18 bases left in between. The CDR3 reads CASRIPSTGYSNQPQHF. The CDR3 coding sequence is TGCGCCAGCAGAATTCCTTCGACGGGATATAGCAATCAGCCCCAGCATTTT.

The gene calls are TRBV3-1 and TRBJ1-4, with D possibly matching TRBD1 (5 bases). V was clipped by 10 bases and J by 2 bases, with 11 bases between them. CDR1 LGHDT and CDR2 YNNKEL come from the germline V gene (reference sequence). The CDR3 sequence is 13 residues long. For the CDR3, the DNA is TGTGCCACCGGGGGTTGGACTAATGAAAAACTGTTTTTT. Translated, it gives CATGGWTNEKLFF.

This clonotype has a handful of counts. A much larger clone is a single base away; this may be a read error. The CDR3 carries no conserved terminal phenylalanine or tryptophan, so it likely arises from a read error. The rearrangement joins TRBV10-3 to TRBJ2-2; D may be TRBD1 (5 bases). The germline V gene has CDR1 ENHRY and CDR2 SYGVKD. The CDR3 is 12 residues long. Trimming took 10 bases from V and 2 from J, leaving 8 bases between them. The CDR3 sequence: CATRTNTGELFS. The CDR3 bases are TGTGCCACACGGACAAACACCGGGGAGCTGTTTTCT.